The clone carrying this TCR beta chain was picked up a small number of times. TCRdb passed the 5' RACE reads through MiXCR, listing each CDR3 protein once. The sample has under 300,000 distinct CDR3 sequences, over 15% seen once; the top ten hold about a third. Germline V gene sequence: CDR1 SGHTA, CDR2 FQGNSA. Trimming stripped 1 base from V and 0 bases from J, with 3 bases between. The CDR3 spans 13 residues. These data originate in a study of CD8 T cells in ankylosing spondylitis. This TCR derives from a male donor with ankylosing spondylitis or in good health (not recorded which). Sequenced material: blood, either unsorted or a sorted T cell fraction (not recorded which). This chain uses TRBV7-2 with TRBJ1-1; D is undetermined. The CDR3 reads CASSLVVNTEAFF. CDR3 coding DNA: TGTGCCAGCAGCTTAGTAGTGAACACTGAAGCTTTCTTT.